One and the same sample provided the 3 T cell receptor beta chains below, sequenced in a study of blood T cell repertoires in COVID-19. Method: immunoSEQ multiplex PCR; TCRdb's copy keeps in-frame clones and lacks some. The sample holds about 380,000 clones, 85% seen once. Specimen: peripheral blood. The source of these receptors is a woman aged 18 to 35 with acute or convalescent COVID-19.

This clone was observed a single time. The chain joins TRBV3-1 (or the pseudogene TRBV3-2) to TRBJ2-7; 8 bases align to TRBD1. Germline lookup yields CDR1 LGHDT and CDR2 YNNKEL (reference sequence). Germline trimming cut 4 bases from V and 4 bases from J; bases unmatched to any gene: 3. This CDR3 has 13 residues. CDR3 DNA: TGTGCCAGCAGCCCAGGGGGCGGGTACGAGCAGTACTTC. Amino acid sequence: CASSPGGGYEQYF.

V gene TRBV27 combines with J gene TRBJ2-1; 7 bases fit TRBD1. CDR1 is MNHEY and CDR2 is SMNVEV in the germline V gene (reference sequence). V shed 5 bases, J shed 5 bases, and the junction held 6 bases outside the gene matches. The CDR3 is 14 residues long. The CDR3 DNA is TGTGCCAGCAGTCCAGGGGGTTGGGACAATGAGCAGTTCTTC. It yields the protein CASSPGGWDNEQFF.

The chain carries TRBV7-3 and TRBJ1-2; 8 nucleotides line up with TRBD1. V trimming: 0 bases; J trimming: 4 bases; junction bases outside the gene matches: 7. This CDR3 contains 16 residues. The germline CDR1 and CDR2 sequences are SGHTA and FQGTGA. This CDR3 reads CASSLTLGTGSYGYTF. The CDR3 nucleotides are TGTGCCAGCAGCTTAACTCTCGGGACAGGTTCCTATGGCTACACCTTC.